Presented here are 3 T cell receptor beta chains from one specimen sequenced in a study of identical twins. MiXCR, run by TCRdb on the 5' RACE reads, gives a single entry per CDR3 protein. Found here are around 470,000 distinct CDR3 sequences, around 14% of them singletons; the top ten hold around 0.48%. The same data also went into a second study, on yellow fever vaccine responses in identical twins.

The sample was CD4+ T cells sorted from blood. The source of these receptors is a woman aged 18-29 years in good health.

This clonotype was observed a handful of times. This rearrangement joins TRBV4-2 to TRBJ2-2; D unclear. Trimming took 2 bases from V and 5 from J, leaving 18 bases between them. CDR1 and CDR2 (germline): LGHNA, YNFKEQ. The CDR3 consists of 17 residues. The CDR3 sequence is CASSQIRAGPLTGELFF. The DNA of the CDR3 is TGTGCCAGCAGCCAAATAAGGGCAGGTCCCCTAACCGGGGAGCTGTTTTTT.

The chain combines TRBV7-6 with TRBJ2-7; perhaps TRBD1 as D (6 bases). Germline lookup yields CDR1 SGHVS and CDR2 FNYEAQ. The CDR3 runs to 13 residues. V lost 3 bases and J lost 7, with 13 bases in between. The CDR3 loop is CASSLGTGTEQYF. The CDR3 bases are TGTGCCAGCAGCTTGGGGACCGGGACAGAGCAGTACTTC.

The rearrangement uses TRBV6-1 and TRBJ1-2; D is uncertain. This CDR3 spans 13 amino acids. The V gene lost 8 bases and the J gene lost 8 bases, with 18 bases spanning the gap. The germline V gene has CDR1 MNHNS and CDR2 SASEGT. This CDR3 is CASRISTGIGYTF. The CDR3 bases are TGTGCCAGCCGAATCAGCACGGGGATCGGCTACACCTTC.